This T cell receptor (beta chain) appears in the sequencing data of a study of cytomegalovirus exposure and HLA in healthy donors. Study-level results: Specific recognition of CMV antigens was confirmed in vitro for a few chains (all CMV-associated). The analysis excluded some indistinguishable V segments, including TRBV6-2 and TRBV6-3.

Remarks on this clone: Its target is unknown.

This CDR3 comprises 15 residues. CDR1 is LNHNV, CDR2 YYDKDF, per germline (reference sequence). V dropped 3 bases and J dropped 8; count of bases not matched to a gene: 8. Each donor was nominally healthy when sampled (though unrecorded immune exposures were likely). In the PCR, 60 Vbeta and 13 Jbeta primers were used. TCRdb's table, derived via immunoSEQ multiplex PCR, lists solely in-frame clones and lacks some. Of 95,000 to 150,000 clones in the sample, around 80% were seen once. The sequenced material came from PBMCs. The clonotype was recovered from a female donor in good health and CMV-seropositive. This chain links TRBV15 with TRBJ1-4; 8 nucleotides match TRBD1. CDR3: CATSSADRGWEKLFF. The DNA of the CDR3 is TGTGCCACCAGCAGTGCTGACAGGGGCTGGGAAAAACTGTTTTTT.